This TCR beta chain was identified during a study of blood T cell repertoires in COVID-19. For the study at large: COVID-19 samples from acute and convalescent phases originated in the United States, Italy and Spain. T cells, B-cell-depleted T cells, or PBMCs provided the cDNA or gDNA that served as material.

TCRdb's copy holds only in-frame clones and misses some; the assay was immunoSEQ multiplex PCR. In the table there are over 100,000 clones, around 81% of which are singletons. Germline CDR1 reads SGHKS; CDR2 reads YYEKEE (reference sequence). V was clipped by 4 bases and J by 2 bases, with 16 bases between them. This CDR3 contains 15 residues. The V gene is TRBV5-5, the J gene TRBJ2-7, with D hard to call. The TCR sequence derives from a woman aged 55-70 years with active or convalescent COVID-19. The sequenced sample was peripheral blood. Here the CDR3 reads CASSIGTTWAYEQYF. CDR3 nucleotides: TGTGCCAGCAGCATTGGAACTACTTGGGCCTACGAGCAGTACTTC. Full variable domain (outside the CDR3, taken from reference TRBV5-5 and TRBJ2-7): DAGVTQSPTHLIKTRGQQVTLRCSPISGHKSVSWYQQVLGQGPQFIFQYYEKEERGRGNFPDRFSARQFPNYSSELNVNALLLGDSALYLCASSIGTTWAYEQYFGPGTRLTVT.